There are many counts of the clone carrying this T cell receptor beta chain. Antigen: not known. This specimen comes from a study of metastatic and nonmetastatic thyroid tumors. Study overall: Across peripheral blood and tumor or nodule tissue samples taken from malignant and benign thyroid patients, the repertoires were compared with one another. Study-level results: Benign nodules reportedly had significantly lower TCR beta diversity than malignant thyroid tumors in blood and tumor.

The ends lost 4 bases at V and 7 bases at J; junction bases unmatched: 6. This CDR3 is 15 amino acids long. Germline lookup yields CDR1 SGHRS and CDR2 YFSETQ. Per the study methods: CDR3 differences across clinicopathological groups were used to build a distant-metastasis classifier for papillary thyroid cancer. TCRdb used MiXCR to call clones anew from the PCR reads. TCRdb's processing, not the study's, gives the V and J calls here. Counted here are about 16,000 clones, around 16% occurring once; the ten biggest clones make up about 18%. Patients had received no treatment of any kind before thyroid surgery.

The rearrangement uses TRBV5-1 and TRBJ1-6; 9 positions agree with TRBD1. This sequence originates from a female donor with papillary thyroid cancer or a benign thyroid nodule (not recorded which). Some clones in this sample may be carry-over from other donors' samples. The material sequenced was blood. The CDR3 nucleotides read TGCGCCAGCAGCGACCGGGACAGGGTAAATTCACCCCTCCACTTT. This codes for CASSDRDRVNSPLHF.